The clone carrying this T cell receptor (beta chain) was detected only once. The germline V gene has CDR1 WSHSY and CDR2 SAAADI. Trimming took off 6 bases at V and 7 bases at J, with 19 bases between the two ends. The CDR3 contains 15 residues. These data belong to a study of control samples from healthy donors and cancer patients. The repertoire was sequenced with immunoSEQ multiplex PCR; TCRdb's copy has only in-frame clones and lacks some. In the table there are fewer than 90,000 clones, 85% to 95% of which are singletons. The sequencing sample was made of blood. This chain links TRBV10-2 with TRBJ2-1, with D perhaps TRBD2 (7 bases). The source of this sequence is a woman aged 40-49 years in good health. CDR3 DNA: TGCGCCAGCAGCAGGGGAGGGGCATTTGGGAATGAGCAGTTCTTC. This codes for CASSRGGAFGNEQFF.